The sequence of this T cell receptor beta chain was determined in a study of blood T cell repertoires in COVID-19. Overall study context: Collection of acute and convalescent COVID-19 samples took place in the United States, Italy and Spain. Sources were T cells, B-cell-depleted T cells, or PBMCs; the material itself was cDNA or gDNA.

Followed longitudinally, the Seattle patients had been enrolled during active infection. Generated by immunoSEQ multiplex PCR, the TCRdb table keeps only in-frame clones and is missing some. The sample lists roughly 170,000 clones, about 83% occurring once. V gave up 5 bases and J gave up 0 bases, with 14 bases separating them. The germline CDR1 and CDR2 sequences are SGHAT and FQNNGV. This CDR3 contains 15 residues. The chain recombines TRBV11-2 with TRBJ2-7, with D perhaps matching TRBD2 (5 bases). The sequence derives from a woman between 65 and 79 years old with COVID-19, enrolled during active disease. Sequencing was done on a sample of peripheral blood. The CDR3 nucleotides read TGTGCCAGCAGCACCGGACTCTCTGACTCCTACGAGCAGTACTTC. Its protein product is CASSTGLSDSYEQYF. Looking up the rest from reference TRBV11-2 and TRBJ2-7 gives the full variable domain: EAGVAQSPRYKIIEKRQSVAFWCNPISGHATLYWYQQILGQGPKLLIQFQNNGVVDDSQLPKDRFSAERLKGVDSTLKIQPAKLEDSAVYLCASSTGLSDSYEQYFGPGTRLTVT.